Following are 15 T cell receptor beta chains from one sample sequenced in a study of immune cell composition in non-small cell lung cancer. Method: immunoSEQ multiplex PCR; TCRdb's copy keeps in-frame clones and lacks some. The table shows some 9,000 clones, with under 80% occurring only once. Normal lung sampling was at least 3 cm from the tumour, as distant as possible. The sample taken for sequencing was non-adjacent lung tissue. The receptors originated from a human donor with non-small cell lung cancer.

J is TRBJ1-1 and V is TRBV5-5; D is perhaps TRBD1 (6 bases). The CDR3 contains 14 residues. Trimming left V 3 bases short and J 5 bases short, with 14 bases between. Looked up from germline, CDR1 is SGHKS and CDR2 is YYEKEE (reference sequence). CDR3: CASSYRTEETEAFF. The CDR3 DNA reads TGTGCCAGCAGCTATCGGACAGAAGAAACTGAAGCTTTCTTT.

The genes are TRBV19 and TRBJ1-6; the match to TRBD1 covers 12 bases. Germline CDR1 reads LNHDA; CDR2 reads SQIVND (reference sequence). The CDR3 extends over 17 amino acids. V trimming: 6 bases; J trimming: 9 bases; junction bases outside the gene matches: 12. The CDR3 sequence: CASSRGQGADIGSPLHF. CDR3 in DNA: TGTGCCAGTAGCCGGGGACAGGGGGCCGATATAGGTTCACCCCTCCACTTT.

V and J are TRBV2 and TRBJ2-5; TRBD1 aligns across 10 bases. The V gene's germline CDR1 is SNHLY and CDR2 FYNNEI. This CDR3 comprises 14 residues. V gave up 4 bases and J gave up 9 bases; unmatched junction bases: 8. The CDR3 is CASSAGQGGVSQYF. The CDR3 DNA follows: TGTGCCAGCAGTGCCGGACAGGGGGGGGTGTCCCAGTACTTC.

The chain uses TRBV19 and TRBJ2-7; 7 bases align to TRBD2. The V and J ends lost 4 bases and 4 bases, in that order; junction bases with no gene match: 10. CDR3 length equals 15 residues. Germline V gene data show CDR1 as LNHDA and CDR2 as SQIVND (reference sequence). This CDR3 is CASSTGLSPIYEQYF. CDR3 DNA sequence: TGTGCCAGTAGTACGGGACTATCTCCAATTTACGAGCAGTACTTC.

The chain recombines TRBV18 with TRBJ1-6; no clear D. V was clipped by 2 bases and J by 6 bases, with 11 bases between them. Per the germline V gene, CDR1 is KGHSH and CDR2 is LQKENI. CDR3 length equals 15 residues. CDR3 sequence (DNA): TGTGCCAGCTCACCAAGCGAGGTTCCTAATTCACCCCTCCACTTT. This sequence encodes CASSPSEVPNSPLHF.

CDR3 amino acids: CASSQQTGVTYNEQFF. The CDR3 DNA sequence: TGTGCCAGTAGTCAACAGACAGGGGTGACCTACAATGAGCAGTTCTTC. V and J are TRBV19 and TRBJ2-1, with 8 bases identical to TRBD1. V trimming: 5 bases; J trimming: 2 bases; junction bases outside the gene matches: 8. Germline CDR1 is LNHDA and CDR2 is SQIVND (reference sequence). The CDR3 loop spans 16 amino acids.

The chain uses TRBV2 and TRBJ1-5, with D perhaps matching TRBD1 (5 bases). Trimming shortened V by 4 bases and J by 3 bases, and 13 bases separated the two germline ends. CDR1 SNHLY and CDR2 FYNNEI come from the germline V gene. The CDR3 consists of 15 residues. The CDR3 nucleotides are TGTGCCAGCAGTGCGACGAGACAGTACAATCAGCCCCAGCATTTT. Amino acids: CASSATRQYNQPQHF.

V gene TRBV27 combines with J gene TRBJ2-7; TRBD2 might be the D (5 bases). The V end lost 5 bases, the J end lost 4 bases, and 18 bases lay between the germline ends. This CDR3 region has 15 residues. CDR1 MNHEY and CDR2 SMNVEV come from the germline V gene (reference sequence). The CDR3 nucleotides read TGTGCCAGCAGTCCCGATCGGGGTCGGGGTTACGAGCAGTACTTC. Protein product: CASSPDRGRGYEQYF.

The V call is TRBV18, the J call TRBJ1-2; the D gene is possibly TRBD1 (6 bases). With 2 bases removed from V and 2 bases from J, the gap between germline ends came to 9 bases. The CDR3 has 14 residues. Germline CDR1 and CDR2: KGHSH and LQKENI. CDR3 protein: CASSPYRENYGYTF. The CDR3 nucleotides read TGTGCCAGCTCACCATACAGGGAAAACTATGGCTACACCTTC. Full variable domain (missing parts from reference TRBV18 and TRBJ1-2): NAGVMQNPRHLVRRRGQEARLRCSPMKGHSHVYWYRQLPEEGLKFMVYLQKENIIDESGMPKERFSAEFPKEGPSILRIQQVVRGDSAAYFCASSPYRENYGYTFGSGTRLTVV.

This chain links TRBV6-5 with TRBJ1-3; unclear D gene. V gave up 6 bases and J gave up 3 bases, with 15 bases separating them. Looked up from germline, CDR1 is MNHEY and CDR2 is SVGAGI. The CDR3 is 15 amino acids. CDR3 sequence: CASRYHGSYGNTIYF. The CDR3 DNA reads TGTGCCAGCAGATACCATGGGAGTTATGGAAACACCATATATTTT.

V and J are TRBV7-9 and TRBJ2-7, with TRBD1 identical over 7 bases. The CDR3 totals 14 residues. Trimming removed 1 base from V and 2 bases from J; junction bases left unmatched: 2. Germline CDR1 SEHNR, CDR2 FQNEAQ (reference sequence). The CDR3 DNA reads as TGTGCCAGCAGCTTAGTTGGGACAGCCTACGAGCAGTACTTC. Its protein is CASSLVGTAYEQYF.

The V call is TRBV7-6, the J call TRBJ1-6; D possibly corresponds to TRBD1 (6 bases). Trimming shortened V by 5 bases and J by 13 bases, and 18 bases separated the two germline ends. This CDR3 contains 14 residues. From germline, CDR1 is SGHVS and CDR2 FNYEAQ. This chain's CDR3 is CASSPGQISAPLHF. The DNA for the CDR3 is TGTGCCAGCAGCCCAGGACAGATTTCTGCTCCCCTCCACTTT.

This CDR3 is CASSWGRLGNEQFF. As DNA, the CDR3 is TGTGCCAGTAGTTGGGGCAGGCTCGGCAATGAGCAGTTCTTC. The chain is built from TRBV19 and TRBJ2-1, with D possibly TRBD1 on 5 matching bases. The ends were cut back, 5 bases at V and 6 bases at J, with 14 bases in the middle. The length of the CDR3 is 14 residues. Germline CDR1 is LNHDA and CDR2 is SQIVND (reference sequence).

This clone was detected only a few times. The rearrangement links TRBV5-1 to TRBJ1-2, with D perhaps TRBD1 (5 bases). V dropped 1 base and J dropped 6 bases, with 25 bases sitting between them. This CDR3 contains 18 residues. Germline CDR1 SGHRS, CDR2 YFSETQ. CDR3 region: CASSLSARVGSKEDGYTF. The CDR3 nucleotides read TGCGCCAGCAGCTTGTCCGCCAGGGTGGGTTCGAAGGAAGATGGCTACACCTTC. The entire variable domain, with the rest obtained from reference TRBV5-1 and TRBJ1-2, is as follows: KAGVTQTPRYLIKTRGQQVTLSCSPISGHRSVSWYQQTPGQGLQFLFEYFSETQRNKGNFPGRFSGRQFSNSRSEMNVSTLELGDSALYLCASSLSARVGSKEDGYTFGSGTRLTVV.

This clone showed up just a few times. This chain connects TRBV4-3 to TRBJ2-3; TRBD2 aligns across 9 bases. V was pared by 3 bases and J by 1 base, with 8 bases of the junction left unmatched. The germline V gene encodes CDR1 LGHNA and CDR2 YSLEER. CDR3 size: 17 residues. The CDR3 spells CASSQSVERGGTDTQYF. The CDR3 nucleotides read TGCGCCAGCAGCCAGTCTGTCGAGCGGGGGGGCACAGATACGCAGTATTTT.